The 4 T cell receptor beta chains presented below share a single source sample, sequenced in a study of shared clonotypes between healthy human individuals. Sequencing was performed with immunoSEQ multiplex PCR; in TCRdb, only in-frame clones are kept and a portion is missing. This table holds about 1.1 million clones, more than 75% found once. The sample was memory CD4+ T cells from PBMCs. As to subset: CD45RA-negative fraction. The receptors here all came from a man between 18 and 35 years old in good health. Some clones in this sample may be carry-over from other donors' samples.

Notes on this clone: Other DNA variants within this sample encode the same CDR3. The chain has TRBV5-4 and TRBJ2-6; D gene uncertain. The V and J ends lost 0 bases and 1 base respectively, with 2 bases between them. Germline V gives CDR1 SGHNT, CDR2 YYREEE (reference sequence). This CDR3 contains 14 residues. For the CDR3, the DNA is TGTGCCAGCAGCTTGGAGTCTGGGGCCAACGTCCTGACTTTC. Protein: CASSLESGANVLTF.

The chain recombines TRBV5-1 with TRBJ2-1; the D gene could be TRBD1 or TRBD2 (5 bases each). This CDR3 spans 14 amino acids. The V and J ends lost 3 bases and 8 bases respectively, with 15 bases between them. Germline CDR1 and CDR2: SGHRS and YFSETQ. The CDR3 reads CASSSGTFVHEQFF. DNA for the CDR3: TGCGCCAGCAGCTCAGGGACGTTCGTCCATGAGCAGTTCTTC.

Remarks on this clone: This may arise from a read error, as a much more abundant clone is one base away. Other DNA sequences within the sample encode an identical CDR3. The chain couples TRBV5-4 to TRBJ1-1, with D uncertain. The CDR3 is made up of 14 amino acids. The germline V gene encodes CDR1 SGHNT and CDR2 YYREEE (reference sequence). The CDR3: CASSPEVVRSEAFF. The DNA for the CDR3 is TGTGCCAGCAGCCCGGAGGTTGTGCGGTCGGAAGCCTTCTTT.

The rearrangement links TRBV4-2 to TRBJ1-2; no definite D call. Germline CDR1 is LGHNA and CDR2 is YNFKEQ. V was pared by 3 bases and J by 8 bases, with 19 bases between. The CDR3 has 15 residues. This CDR3 reads CASSHEGGPREGYTF. The CDR3, as DNA: TGTGCCAGCAGCCATGAAGGAGGGCCCCGGGAGGGCTACACCTTC.